The 21 T cell receptor beta chains given below trace back to one sample, sequenced in a study of CD8 T cells in ankylosing spondylitis. TCRdb ran MiXCR on the 5' RACE reads and lists one entry per CDR3 protein. The repertoire holds under 200,000 distinct CDR3 sequences, with around 9.6% as singletons. The specimen was blood, either unsorted or a sorted T cell fraction (not recorded which). The receptors come from a female donor with ankylosing spondylitis or in good health (not recorded which).

Ten or more counts support this clonotype. The chain links TRBV4-2 to TRBJ2-7; weak D call: TRBD2 (5 bases). Germline assignment: CDR1 LGHNA and CDR2 YNFKEQ. V was shortened by 6 bases and J by 3 bases, with 15 bases between the two germline ends. This CDR3 spans 14 amino acids. This chain's CDR3 is CASSPLSENYEQYF. The CDR3 bases are TGTGCCAGCAGTCCACTTAGCGAAAACTACGAGCAGTACTTC.

This chain uses TRBV4-1 with TRBJ2-1; D remains unclear. V was cut by 0 bases and J by 2 bases, with 11 bases left in between. The germline CDR1 and CDR2 sequences are MGHRA and YSYEKL. This CDR3 contains 16 residues. CDR3 amino acids: CASSQEYSSAYNEQFF. The CDR3 DNA is TGCGCCAGCAGCCAAGAGTACTCTTCTGCCTACAATGAGCAGTTCTTC.

This chain uses TRBV9 with TRBJ2-1; 9 nucleotides line up with TRBD2. Germline V gene data show CDR1 as SGDLS and CDR2 as YYNGEE. J was trimmed by 2 bases and V by 0 bases; bases with no gene match: 6. The CDR3 is made up of 17 amino acids. CDR3 loop: CASSVGGAGGTYNEQFF. The CDR3 DNA follows: TGTGCCAGCAGCGTAGGGGGAGCGGGAGGAACCTACAATGAGCAGTTCTTC. The whole variable domain, remainder taken from reference TRBV9 and TRBJ2-1, is DSGVTQTPKHLITATGQRVTLRCSPRSGDLSVYWYQQSLDQGLQFLIQYYNGEERAKGNILERFSAQQFPDLHSELNLSSLELGDSALYFCASSVGGAGGTYNEQFFGPGTRLTVL.

Turning to this clonotype: A much larger clone differs by one base, so this may be a read error. The chain recombines TRBV6-2 or TRBV6-3 with TRBJ2-1; D ambiguous. The V end was cut by 8 bases, the J end by 6 bases, with 14 bases between. CDR1 and CDR2 from the germline V gene are MNHEY and SVGEGT. The CDR3 contains 13 residues. The CDR3 region is CASEMPPINEQFF. The DNA for the CDR3 is TGTGCCAGCGAGATGCCTCCTATCAATGAGCAGTTCTTC.

A word on this clonotype: One end of the junction varies from germline; a read error may be responsible. The J gene is TRBJ2-1, the V gene TRBV12-3 or TRBV12-4; tentatively, D is TRBD2 (5 bases). This CDR3 has 15 residues. The CDR3 sequence is CASSLGSGYGNEQFF. In nucleotides, the CDR3 is TGTGCCAGCAGTTTAGGCTCGGGATATGGCAATGAACAGTTCTTC.

This chain uses TRBV5-5 with TRBJ1-2; perhaps TRBD1 as D (6 bases). This CDR3 comprises 14 residues. Per the germline V gene, CDR1 is SGHKS and CDR2 is YYEKEE (reference sequence). Trimming stripped 6 bases from V and 7 bases from J, with 19 bases between. The CDR3 region is CASTPGGGGGGYTF. The CDR3, as DNA: TGTGCCAGCACCCCCGGCGGCGGGGGCGGTGGCTACACCTTC.

The genes are TRBV27 and TRBJ2-3; unclear D gene. The germline V gene has CDR1 MNHEY and CDR2 SMNVEV (reference sequence). The CDR3 is made up of 13 amino acids. Trimming left V 1 base short and J 5 bases short, with 7 bases between. CDR3 sequence: CASSLLLGDTQYF. The DNA of the CDR3 is TGTGCCAGCAGTTTATTGTTAGGAGATACGCAGTATTTT.

The chain is built from TRBV4-1 and TRBJ1-2; 8 bases are a match to TRBD1. With 4 bases clipped from V and 6 bases from J, the junction kept 4 bases outside the gene matches. Germline-derived CDR1 and CDR2 are MGHRA and YSYEKL. This CDR3 has 13 residues. Here the CDR3 reads CASSRVTGDGYTF. The CDR3, as DNA: TGCGCCAGCAGCCGCGTGACAGGGGATGGCTACACCTTC.

The table lists this clonotype with many counts. The CDR3, as DNA: TGCGCCAGCAGCCAGACTAGCGGGAAAACCTACGAGCAGTACTTC. As protein: CASSQTSGKTYEQYF. J is TRBJ2-7 and V is TRBV4-3, with 11 bases that match TRBD2. Trimming at V came to 3 bases and at J to 2 bases, leaving 3 bases not matched to a gene. The germline CDR1 and CDR2 sequences are LGHNA and YSLEER. This CDR3 has 15 amino acids.

Many counts were recorded for this clonotype. The rearrangement links TRBV27 to TRBJ2-1, with D perhaps TRBD1 or TRBD2 (5 bases each). The CDR3 runs to 13 residues. V lost 5 bases, J lost 6 bases, and 11 bases lay in between. CDR1 and CDR2 from the germline V gene are MNHEY and SMNVEV (reference sequence). CDR3 sequence (DNA): TGTGCCAGCAGTACACTCGGGGCCAATGAGCAGTTCTTC. This gives the protein CASSTLGANEQFF.

Note on this clonotype: Just one base apart from a much larger clone, this may be a read error. The chain recombines TRBV6-2 or TRBV6-3 with TRBJ2-5; D ambiguous. This CDR3 is 15 amino acids long. The germline V gene has CDR1 MNHEY and CDR2 SVGEGT. The CDR3 region has the DNA TGTGCCACCAGTTACTCGATGAATCAGCAAGAGACCCAGTACTTC. Protein sequence: CATSYSMNQQETQYF.

This chain uses TRBV4-1 with TRBJ1-4; D not certain. This CDR3 contains 12 residues. Germline V lookup: CDR1 MGHRA, CDR2 YSYEKL. Trimming removed 4 bases at V and 10 bases at J, with 10 bases between. The CDR3 sequence is CASSPGHGKLFF. The CDR3 DNA reads TGCGCCAGCAGCCCAGGCCACGGAAAACTGTTTTTT.

The chain is built from TRBV7-9 and TRBJ2-1; D possibly corresponds to TRBD1 (6 bases). V lost 5 bases and J lost 0, with 14 bases in between. The CDR3 is made up of 16 amino acids. Per the germline V gene, CDR1 is SEHNR and CDR2 is FQNEAQ (reference sequence). CDR3 amino acids: CASSPRTEYSYNEQFF. The CDR3 DNA sequence: TGTGCCAGCAGCCCCAGGACAGAATACTCCTACAATGAGCAGTTCTTC.

This clonotype was seen a few times. The J gene is TRBJ2-1, the V gene TRBV19, with 8 bases aligning to TRBD1. V lost 0 bases to trimming and J lost 7 bases; unmatched junction nucleotides: 8. The CDR3 spans 16 residues. CDR1 and CDR2 (germline): LNHDA, SQIVND (reference sequence). CDR3 coding DNA: TGTGCCAGTAGTATAGACCAGACAGGGGTGGCGAATGAGCAGTTCTTC. Translation gives CASSIDQTGVANEQFF.

The chain is built from TRBV12-3 or TRBV12-4 and TRBJ1-2; 8 bases are shared with TRBD1. The CDR3 loop spans 16 amino acids. V lost 3 bases to trimming and J lost 5 bases; unmatched junction nucleotides: 11. For the CDR3, the DNA is TGTGCCAGCAGTTTCTTCCCAGGACAGGGAGGGTATGGCTACACCTTC. Translation: CASSFFPGQGGYGYTF.

This clonotype was picked up a small number of times. J is TRBJ2-1 and V is TRBV24-1, with D possibly matching TRBD2 (5 bases). The CDR3 spans 11 residues. The ends were cut back, 8 bases at V and 6 bases at J, with 7 bases in the middle. In germline, CDR1 is KGHDR, CDR2 SFDVKD. This chain's CDR3 is CATKEGNEQFF. In DNA form, the CDR3 reads TGTGCCACCAAAGAGGGCAATGAGCAGTTCTTC.

The chain has TRBV9 and TRBJ2-7, with D tentatively TRBD1 (5 bases). Trimming removed 1 base from V and 4 bases from J, with 12 bases in between. The CDR3 has 14 amino acids. The germline V gene encodes CDR1 SGDLS and CDR2 YYNGEE. The CDR3 DNA sequence: TGTGCCAGCAGCGTACAGGGTGTTGGGTACGAGCAGTACTTC. Its translation is CASSVQGVGYEQYF.

The chain has TRBV3-1 and TRBJ2-1, with D possibly being TRBD1 (5 bases). CDR1 and CDR2 (germline): LGHDT, YNNKEL (reference sequence). The CDR3 consists of 18 residues. Trimming left V 0 bases short and J 0 bases short, with 15 bases between. CDR3 coding DNA: TGTGCCAGCAGCCAAGAGGGGCAACCCACGGGCTCCTACAATGAGCAGTTCTTC. Its protein is CASSQEGQPTGSYNEQFF.

The rearrangement links TRBV2 to TRBJ2-3; no clear D gene. Germline V gives CDR1 SNHLY, CDR2 FYNNEI. Trimming took off 6 bases at V and 6 bases at J, with 13 bases between the two ends. This CDR3 spans 13 amino acids. The CDR3 sequence is CASRLGPGDTQYF. The CDR3 nucleotides read TGTGCCAGCAGACTCGGGCCTGGGGATACGCAGTATTTT.

This clonotype was detected many times. The chain uses TRBV7-9 and TRBJ2-7; no firm D call. Between the trimmed V and J ends, which lost 2 bases and 1 base, there was a span of 6 bases. CDR1 and CDR2 (germline): SEHNR, FQNEAQ (reference sequence). The CDR3 contains 13 residues. For the CDR3, the DNA is TGTGCCAGCAGCTTACTGGTATCCTACGAGCAGTACTTC. This sequence encodes CASSLLVSYEQYF.

This clonotype has only a few counts. The J gene is TRBJ2-2, the V gene TRBV7-9, with D possibly called TRBD1 or TRBD2 (5 bases each). This CDR3 comprises 17 residues. V gave up 5 bases and J gave up 6 bases, with 22 bases separating them. Per the germline V gene, CDR1 is SEHNR and CDR2 is FQNEAQ (reference sequence). The CDR3 nucleotides are TGTGCCAGCAGCCCCTCGACGGGGCGGCTTGGATCCGGGGAGCTGTTTTTT. It specifies CASSPSTGRLGSGELFF.